This TCR beta chain was captured by sequencing in a study of T cells in localized non-small cell lung cancer. The length of the CDR3 is 15 residues. The repertoire was sequenced with immunoSEQ multiplex PCR; TCRdb's copy has only in-frame clones and lacks some. The table includes 950 to 1,500 clones, over 15% detected once. The material sequenced was normal lung tissue next to the tumor, taken before any cancer treatment. The chain couples TRBV1 to TRBJ2-5; the D call TRBD1 from the table was never checked on the DNA. TRBV1 is assigned pseudogene status. This receptor was identified in a male donor aged 60 or over with stage I lung adenocarcinoma. The CDR3 protein is CASSQASGGQETQYF. CDR3 DNA: TGCGCCAGCAGCCAAGCCTCAGGGGGCCAAGAGACCCAGTACTTC.